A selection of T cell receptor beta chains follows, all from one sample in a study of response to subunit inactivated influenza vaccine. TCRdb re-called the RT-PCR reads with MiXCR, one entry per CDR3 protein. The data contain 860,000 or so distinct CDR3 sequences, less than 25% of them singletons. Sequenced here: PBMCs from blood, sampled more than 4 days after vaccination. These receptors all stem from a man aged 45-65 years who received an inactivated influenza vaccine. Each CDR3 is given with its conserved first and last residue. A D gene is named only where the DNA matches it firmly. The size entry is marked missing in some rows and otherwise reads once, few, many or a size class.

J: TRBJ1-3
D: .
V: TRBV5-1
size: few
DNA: TGCGCCAGCAGCGCGCTGGACGGCTTCTCTGGAAACACCATATATTTT
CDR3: CASSALDGFSGNTIYF

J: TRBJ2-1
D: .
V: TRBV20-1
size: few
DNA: TGCAGTGCTAGAGATCCCGGAGGTAGCTCCTACAATGAGCAGTTCTTC
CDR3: CSARDPGGSSYNEQFF

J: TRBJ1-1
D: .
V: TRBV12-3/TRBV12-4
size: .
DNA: TGTGCCAGCACCACGGGGTCCTACACTGAAGCTTTCTTT
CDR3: CASTTGSYTEAFF

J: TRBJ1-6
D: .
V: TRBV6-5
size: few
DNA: TGTGCCAGCAGTTACTCAACCGGACGGACATATTCACCCCTCCACTTT
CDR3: CASSYSTGRTYSPLHF

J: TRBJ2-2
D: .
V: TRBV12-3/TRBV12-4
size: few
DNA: TGTGCCAGCAGCACAGATGGTTCCGGGCTGTTTTTT
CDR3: CASSTDGSGLFF

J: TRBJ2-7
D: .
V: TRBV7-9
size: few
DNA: TGTGCCAGCAGCCCCGAGCTCGGCGAGCAGTACTTC
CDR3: CASSPELGEQYF

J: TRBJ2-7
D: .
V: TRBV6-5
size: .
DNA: TGTGCCAGCAGTTACCGACACCGCTCGTACGAGCAGTACTTC
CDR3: CASSYRHRSYEQYF

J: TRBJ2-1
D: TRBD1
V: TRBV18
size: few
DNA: TGTGCCAGCTCACCTCGCGACAGGGGGAAGCAGTTCTTC
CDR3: CASSPRDRGKQFF

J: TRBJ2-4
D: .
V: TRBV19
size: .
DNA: TGTGCCAGTAGTGGCCCGCCGGGACTGGCCCCCCTATTTGACATTCAGTACTTC
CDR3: CASSGPPGLAPLFDIQYF

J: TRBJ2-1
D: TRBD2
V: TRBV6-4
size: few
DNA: TGTGCCAGCCGGGGACTAGCGGGAGGGGCCCAGTTCTTC
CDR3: CASRGLAGGAQFF

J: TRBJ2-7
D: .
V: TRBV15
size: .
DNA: TGTGCCACCAGCAGAGAACCAACAGGGACCTACGAGCAGTACTTC
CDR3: CATSREPTGTYEQYF

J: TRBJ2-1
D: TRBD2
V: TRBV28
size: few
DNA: TGTGCCAGCAGGGGGACTAGCGGTGGGAATGAGCAGTTCTTC
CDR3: CASRGTSGGNEQFF

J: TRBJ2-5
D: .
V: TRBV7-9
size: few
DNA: TGTGCCAGCAGACTCGAGGGTAACAAAGAGACCCAGTACTTC
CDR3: CASRLEGNKETQYF

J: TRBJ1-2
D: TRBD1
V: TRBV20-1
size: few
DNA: TGCAGTGCTAGACCCACAGGGGGTCACCGCTACACCTTC
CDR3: CSARPTGGHRYTF

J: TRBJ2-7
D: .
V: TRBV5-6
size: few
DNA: TGTGCCAGCAGCGGGAGGACACGCAGCTCCTACGAGCAGTACTTC
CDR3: CASSGRTRSSYEQYF

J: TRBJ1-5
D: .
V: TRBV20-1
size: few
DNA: TGCAGTGCCCGTGACCCGTTGAACCAGCCCCAGCATTTT
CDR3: CSARDPLNQPQHF

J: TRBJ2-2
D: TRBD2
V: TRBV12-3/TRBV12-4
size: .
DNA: TGTGCCAGCAGGGGGACTACTACCGGGGAGCTGTTTTTT
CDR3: CASRGTTTGELFF

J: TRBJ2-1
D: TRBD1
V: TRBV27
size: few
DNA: TGTGCCAGCGCCGAAGACAGGGGTGACTACAATGAGCAGTTCTTC
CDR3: CASAEDRGDYNEQFF

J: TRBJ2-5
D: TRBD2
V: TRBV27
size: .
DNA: TGTGCCACCACCCATATCGGCGGGAGGCAAGAGACCCAGTACTTC
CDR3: CATTHIGGRQETQYF

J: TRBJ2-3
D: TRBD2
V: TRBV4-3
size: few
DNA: TGCGCCAGCAGCCAAGATGATAGCGGGGACACAGATACGCAGTATTTT
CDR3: CASSQDDSGDTDTQYF

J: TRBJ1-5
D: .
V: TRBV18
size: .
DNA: TGTGCCAGCTCAGAGTCGGGGATTAGCAATCAGCCCCAGCATTTT
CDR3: CASSESGISNQPQHF

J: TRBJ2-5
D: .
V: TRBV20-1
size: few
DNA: TGCAGTGCTACTTCCACAGGGAAAGAGACCCAGTACTTC
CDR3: CSATSTGKETQYF

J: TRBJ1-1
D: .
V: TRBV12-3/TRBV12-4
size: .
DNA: TGTGCCAGCAGTCCCCGGGCAGGGCTAGCTTTCTTT
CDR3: CASSPRAGLAFF

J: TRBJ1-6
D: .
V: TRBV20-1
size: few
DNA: TGCAGTGCTAAAGACGGAAGCCACAGGAATAATTCACCCCTCCACTTT
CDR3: CSAKDGSHRNNSPLHF

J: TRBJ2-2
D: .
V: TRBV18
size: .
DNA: TGTGCCAGCTCACCAGAAAGGACCGGGGAGCTGTTTTTT
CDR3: CASSPERTGELFF

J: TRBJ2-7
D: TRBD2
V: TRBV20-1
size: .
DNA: TGCAGTGCTAACCGCGCCCGGGGGGACCATTACGAGCAGTACTTC
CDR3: CSANRARGDHYEQYF

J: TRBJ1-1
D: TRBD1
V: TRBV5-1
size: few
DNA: TGCGCCAGCAGCCTTGGGACAGGGGGCCTGAACACTGAAGCTTTCTTT
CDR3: CASSLGTGGLNTEAFF

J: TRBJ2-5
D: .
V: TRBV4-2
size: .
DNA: TGTGCCAGCAGCCAAGCCCGAGAGACCCAGTACTTC
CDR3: CASSQARETQYF

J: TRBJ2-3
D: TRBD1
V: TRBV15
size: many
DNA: TGTGCCACCAGCAGAGAGGACAGGGGCACAGATACGCAGTATTTT
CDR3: CATSREDRGTDTQYF

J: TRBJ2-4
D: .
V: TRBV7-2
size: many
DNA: TGTGCCAGCAGCCCTTCTGGGGTTGCCAAAAACATTCAGTACTTC
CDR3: CASSPSGVAKNIQYF

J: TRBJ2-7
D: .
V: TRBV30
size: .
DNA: TGTGCCTGGAGTGCCCCGCCGAGGGGACGTGATTCCTACGAGCAGTACTTC
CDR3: CAWSAPPRGRDSYEQYF

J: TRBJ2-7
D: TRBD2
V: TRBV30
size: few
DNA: TGTGCCTGGAGAGGCGGGGGGGAGTACGAGCAGTACTTC
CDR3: CAWRGGGEYEQYF

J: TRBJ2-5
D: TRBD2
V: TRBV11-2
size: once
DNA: TGTGCCAGCAGCTCCCGACTAGCGGGGGAGCGAGAGACCCAGTACTTC
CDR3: CASSSRLAGERETQYF

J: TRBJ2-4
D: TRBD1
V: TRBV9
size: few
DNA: TGTGCCAGCAGCGGAGGGGACAGCCGGGGAAACATTCAGTACTTC
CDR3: CASSGGDSRGNIQYF